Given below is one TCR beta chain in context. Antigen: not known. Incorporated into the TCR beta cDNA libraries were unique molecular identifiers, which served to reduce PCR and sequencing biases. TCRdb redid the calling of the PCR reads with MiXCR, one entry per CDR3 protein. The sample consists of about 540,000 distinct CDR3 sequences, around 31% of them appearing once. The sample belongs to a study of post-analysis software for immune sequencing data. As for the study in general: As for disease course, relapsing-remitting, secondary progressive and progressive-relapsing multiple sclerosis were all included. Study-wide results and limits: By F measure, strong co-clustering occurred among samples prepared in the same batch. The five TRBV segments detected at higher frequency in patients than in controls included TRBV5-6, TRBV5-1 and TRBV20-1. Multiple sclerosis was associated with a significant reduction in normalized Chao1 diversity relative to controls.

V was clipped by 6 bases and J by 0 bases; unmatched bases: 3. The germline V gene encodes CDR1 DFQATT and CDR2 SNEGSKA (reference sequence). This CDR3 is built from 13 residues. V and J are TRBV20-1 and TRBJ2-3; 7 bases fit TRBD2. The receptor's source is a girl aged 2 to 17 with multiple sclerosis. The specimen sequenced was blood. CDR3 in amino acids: CSARGSSTDTQYF. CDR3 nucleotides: TGCAGTGCGCGGGGGTCTAGCACAGATACGCAGTATTTT.